These 7 T cell receptor beta chains share one sample of origin, sequenced in a study of patients and donors after allogeneic stem cell transplantation. One entry per CDR3 protein results from TCRdb running MiXCR on the RT-PCR reads. The repertoire holds roughly 140,000 distinct CDR3 sequences, about 40% seen once, with around 50% in the top ten. Sequences were obtained from blood, either unsorted or a sorted T cell fraction (not recorded which). The receptors stem from a human donor who was either an allogeneic HSCT recipient or a stem cell or donor lymphocyte infusion donor (not recorded which). It is not recorded whose cells these are; they may come from a transplant donor.

This chain connects TRBV5-1 to TRBJ1-5; 8 bases map to TRBD1. There are 17 residues in the CDR3. The junction had 10 bases not matched to a gene; V was cut back by 0 bases and J by 5 bases. Germline CDR1 and CDR2: SGHRS and YFSETQ. The CDR3 nucleotides are TGCGCCAGCAGCTTGGGTCCCCGGACAGGGATTCATCAGCCCCAGCATTTT. Translated: CASSLGPRTGIHQPQHF. Supplemented by reference TRBV5-1 and TRBJ1-5, the full variable domain reads KAGVTQTPRYLIKTRGQQVTLSCSPISGHRSVSWYQQTPGQGLQFLFEYFSETQRNKGNFPGRFSGRQFSNSRSEMNVSTLELGDSALYLCASSLGPRTGIHQPQHFGDGTRLSIL.

The CDR3 DNA is TGCAGCGTTGAGGGACCCGGCGGTTCACCCCTCCACTTT. It specifies CSVEGPGGSPLHF. This sequence joins TRBV29-1 and TRBJ1-6; D possibly corresponds to TRBD1 (5 bases). Germline V gene data show CDR1 as SQVTM and CDR2 as ANQGSEA. The V end was cut by 3 bases, the J end by 9 bases, with 12 bases between. This CDR3 has 13 amino acids. Based on the CDR3 plus reference TRBV29-1 and TRBJ1-6, the full variable domain is SAVISQKPSRDICQRGTSLTIQCQVDSQVTMMFWYRQQPGQSLTLIATANQGSEATYESGFVIDKFPISRPNLTFSTLTVSNMSPEDSSIYLCSVEGPGGSPLHFGNGTRLTVT.

This clonotype turned up a few times. V gene TRBV4-2 combines with J gene TRBJ2-7; D gene uncertain. The V and J ends lost 0 bases and 0 bases respectively, with 3 bases between them. The CDR3 is 13 amino acids. CDR1 LGHNA and CDR2 YNFKEQ come from the germline V gene. The CDR3 region is CASSQENSYEQYF. For the CDR3, the DNA is TGTGCCAGCAGCCAAGAAAACTCCTACGAGCAGTACTTC.

The genes are TRBV29-1 and TRBJ1-1; D uncertain. CDR1 and CDR2 (germline): SQVTM, ANQGSEA. Deletions cut 2 bases from V and 5 bases from J, with 12 bases between. The CDR3 has 13 amino acids. Here the CDR3 DNA reads TGCAGCGTTGAACCCAGATATGGGACTGAAGCTTTCTTT. It encodes CSVEPRYGTEAFF.

The chain carries TRBV5-1 and TRBJ2-3; tentatively, D is TRBD1 or TRBD2 (5 bases each). The germline V gene has CDR1 SGHRS and CDR2 YFSETQ. The CDR3 has 14 amino acids. Trimming removed 6 bases at V and 0 bases at J, with 11 bases between. CDR3 sequence reads: CASTGGPSTDTQYF. The CDR3 coding sequence is TGCGCCAGCACTGGGGGACCTAGCACAGATACGCAGTATTTT.

This clonotype was seen at least ten times. V and J are TRBV30 and TRBJ1-3, with D possibly being TRBD1 (6 bases). This CDR3 is built from 18 residues. V lost 4 bases and J 0 bases, leaving 22 bases between the germline ends. CDR1 is GTSNPN and CDR2 is SVGIG in the germline V gene (reference sequence). Here the CDR3 DNA reads TGTGCCTGGACCGCTGGGACACTACACCTAGCCTCTGGAAACACCATATATTTT. Residues: CAWTAGTLHLASGNTIYF.

This clonotype has more than one count but fewer than ten. The chain joins TRBV9 to TRBJ1-3, with 8 bases fitting TRBD1. V was clipped by 0 bases and J by 0 bases; unmatched bases: 5. Germline V lookup: CDR1 SGDLS, CDR2 YYNGEE. CDR3 length: 17 amino acids. The chain's CDR3 is CASSVGQGTSSGNTIYF. The DNA for the CDR3 is TGTGCCAGCAGCGTAGGACAGGGGACGAGCTCTGGAAACACCATATATTTT.